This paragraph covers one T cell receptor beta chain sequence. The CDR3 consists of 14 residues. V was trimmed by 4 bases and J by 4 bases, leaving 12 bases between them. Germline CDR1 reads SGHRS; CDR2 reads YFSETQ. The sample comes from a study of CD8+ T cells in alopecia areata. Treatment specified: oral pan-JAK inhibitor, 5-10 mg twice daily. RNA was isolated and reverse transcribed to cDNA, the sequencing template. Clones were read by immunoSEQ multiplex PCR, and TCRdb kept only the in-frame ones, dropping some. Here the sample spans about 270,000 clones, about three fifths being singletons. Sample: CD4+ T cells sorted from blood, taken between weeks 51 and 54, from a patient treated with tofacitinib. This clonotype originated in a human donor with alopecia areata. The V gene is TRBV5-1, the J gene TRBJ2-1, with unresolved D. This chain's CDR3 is CASSGDPSYNEQFF. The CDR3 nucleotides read TGCGCCAGCAGCGGGGATCCGTCATACAATGAGCAGTTCTTC. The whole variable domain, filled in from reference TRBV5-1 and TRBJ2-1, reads KAGVTQTPRYLIKTRGQQVTLSCSPISGHRSVSWYQQTPGQGLQFLFEYFSETQRNKGNFPGRFSGRQFSNSRSEMNVSTLELGDSALYLCASSGDPSYNEQFFGPGTRLTVL.